The entry that follows covers one T cell receptor (beta chain) sequence. The antigen is unknown. The CDR3 is made up of 16 amino acids. Looked up from germline, CDR1 is SGHRS and CDR2 is YFSETQ. Trimming took 0 bases from V and 4 from J, leaving 11 bases between them. This specimen comes from a study of cytomegalovirus exposure and HLA in healthy donors. Study overall: A previous analysis identified around 120 million unique TCR beta sequences derived from 180 million or so T cells.

Whole-study results and caveats: Later work associated roughly 17,000 TCR beta sequences with HLA alleles at 0.05 false discovery rate.

PCR primers comprised 60 Vbeta and 13 Jbeta primers. In the original workflow: A later analysis tallied 80 million to 100 million unique TCR beta chains, 9 million to 12 million of them shared. Clones were sequenced by immunoSEQ multiplex PCR, and TCRdb holds only the in-frame ones, with some missing. That table is the source of V, J and clone size, and D and trimming were worked out from the DNA. The data show 95,000 to 150,000 clones, around two thirds seen once. Sequenced: PBMCs. The TCR was taken from a woman between 40 and 50 years old in good health and CMV-seropositive. The chain is built from TRBV5-1 and TRBJ2-6; D might be TRBD1 (6 bases). In DNA, the CDR3 is TGCGCCAGCAGCTTGGCCCTGGGGGCCGGGGCCAACGTCCTGACTTTC. It codes for CASSLALGAGANVLTF.